The subject of this entry is one T cell receptor (beta chain). The V gene end was trimmed by 4 bases and the J gene end by 3 bases; junction bases not matched to a gene: 5. Germline V lookup: CDR1 LNHDA, CDR2 SQIVND (reference sequence). The length of the CDR3 is 16 residues. The sample belongs to a study of blood T cell repertoires in COVID-19. Study in general: Acute and convalescent COVID-19 specimens originated in the United States, Italy and Spain. PBMCs, B-cell-depleted T cells, or T cells were the source of the cDNA or gDNA that made up the material.

Per the authors' pipeline: Scientists estimated how many nucleated cells there were by amplifying reference gene primers. Measured with immunoSEQ multiplex PCR; TCRdb has only the in-frame clones, and not every one. V and J calls plus clone size are reproduced from that table; the DNA served to infer D and trimming. The profile shows some 42,000 clones, about 88% of them singletons. This chain connects TRBV19 to TRBJ2-2, with 10 bases matching TRBD1. The sequence came from a human donor in a cohort sampled during active COVID-19. Sequences were obtained from peripheral blood. In DNA, the CDR3 is TGTGCCAGTAGTAGAGGTGGGACAGGGGACACCGGGGAGCTGTTTTTT. Translation: CASSRGGTGDTGELFF.